The clone carrying this T cell receptor (beta chain) has just a few counts. As to time point: sample taken at primary tumor resection. Unsorted whole RNA from tumor, nontumor lung or frozen PBMC underwent sequencing. Donors were 55 to 75 untreated early-stage non-small cell lung cancer patients. Via MiXCR, TCRdb re-called the 5' RACE reads, giving one row per CDR3 protein. The table has tens of thousands of distinct CDR3 sequences, over 10% seen once. The CDR3 runs to 14 residues. Germline CDR1 is SGHAT and CDR2 is FQNNGV. V was trimmed by 5 bases and J by 2 bases, leaving 10 bases between them. This sample was taken from a study of spatial heterogeneity in lung cancer. Study in general: Sequences of the beta chain were consistently detected in greater numbers than alpha-chain sequences.

V usage is TRBV11-2 and J usage is TRBJ2-1; weak D call: TRBD2 (6 bases). The TCR originated in a male donor with early-stage non-small cell lung cancer. The sample was PBMCs, taken at surgery. The CDR3 DNA sequence: TGTGCCAGCAGCCCGAGCGGGCCCTACAATGAGCAGTTCTTC. As protein: CASSPSGPYNEQFF.